This TCR beta chain was documented in a study of naive and memory T cell subsets. Study-wide results and limits: From naive to CM, EM and EMRA, diversity decreased and Gini increased. A few larger clonotypes appeared in naive repertoires, especially CD8, possibly memory cells re-expressing CD45RA.

Two oligonucleotides, mixed equimolar, formed the beta constant-region primer covering TRBC1 and TRBC2. The ligated cDNA underwent four PCR rounds using SP2 and nested alpha and beta constant-region primers. TCRdb called the UMI-ligation and nested PCR reads again in MiXCR, with one record for every CDR3 protein. The data show approximately 80,000 distinct CDR3 sequences, with 9% to 9.5% seen just once and 1.2% held by the top ten. This clonotype was observed at least ten times. Its antigen is as yet unknown. The CDR3 length is 11 residues. Germline V CDR1 and CDR2: KGHDR, SFDVKD. V was trimmed by 9 bases and J by 6 bases, leaving 11 bases between them.

The sample consisted of naive CD8+ T cells from blood. The V gene is TRBV24-1, the J gene TRBJ2-7; D perhaps matches TRBD1 (6 bases). This receptor was obtained from a human donor in good health. CDR3 nucleotide sequence: TGTGCCACCGCACAGGGAAGCGAGCAGTACTTC. This sequence encodes CATAQGSEQYF.